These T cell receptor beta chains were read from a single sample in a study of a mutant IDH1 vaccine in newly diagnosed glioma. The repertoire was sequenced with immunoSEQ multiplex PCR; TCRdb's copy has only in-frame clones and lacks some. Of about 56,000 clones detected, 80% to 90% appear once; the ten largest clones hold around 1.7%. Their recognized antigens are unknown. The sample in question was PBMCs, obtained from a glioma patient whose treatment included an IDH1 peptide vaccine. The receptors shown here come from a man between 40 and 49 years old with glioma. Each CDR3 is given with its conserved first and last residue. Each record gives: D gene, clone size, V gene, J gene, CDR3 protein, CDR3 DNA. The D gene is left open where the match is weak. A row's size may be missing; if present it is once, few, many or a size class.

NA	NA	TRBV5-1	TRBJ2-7	CASSLVPGYEQYF	TGCGCCAGCAGCTTGGTGCCGGGATACGAGCAGTACTTC
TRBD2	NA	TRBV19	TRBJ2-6	CASTPWEVAGAGANVLTF	TGTGCCAGTACCCCCTGGGAGGTAGCGGGAGCTGGGGCCAACGTCCTGACTTTC
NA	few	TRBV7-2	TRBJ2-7	CASSQERDHEQYF	TGTGCCAGCAGCCAGGAGCGAGACCACGAGCAGTACTTC
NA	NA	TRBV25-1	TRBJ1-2	CASSGTTNNYGYTF	TGTGCCAGTTCCGGGACCACGAATAACTATGGCTACACCTTC
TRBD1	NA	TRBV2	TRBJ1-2	CASLPVTGFGYTF	TGTGCCAGCCTACCCGTGACAGGGTTTGGCTACACCTTC
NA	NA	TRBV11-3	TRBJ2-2	CASSLGGVTAGELFF	TGTGCCAGCAGCTTAGGGGGAGTGACGGCCGGGGAGCTGTTTTTT
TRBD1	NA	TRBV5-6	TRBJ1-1	CASSPGTGRAFF	TGTGCCAGCAGCCCTGGGACAGGGCGGGCTTTCTTT
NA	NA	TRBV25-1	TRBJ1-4	CASSDFGSTNEKLFF	TGTGCCAGCAGTGACTTTGGATCAACTAATGAAAAACTGTTTTTT
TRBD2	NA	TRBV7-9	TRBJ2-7	CASSFLPAGGDEQYF	TGTGCCAGCAGCTTCCTACCAGCGGGAGGTGATGAGCAGTACTTC
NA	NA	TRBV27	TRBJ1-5	CASSLNRDQPQHF	TGTGCCAGCAGTTTAAATCGAGATCAGCCCCAGCATTTT
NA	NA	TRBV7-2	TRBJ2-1	CASSSNVLSRAYGNEQFF	TGTGCCAGCAGCTCTAACGTGTTGTCGAGGGCTTATGGCAATGAGCAGTTCTTC
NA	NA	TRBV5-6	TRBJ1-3	CASSLDPRDGNTIYF	TGTGCCAGCAGCTTGGACCCCAGAGACGGAAACACCATATATTTT
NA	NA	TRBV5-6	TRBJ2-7	CASSFYSYEQYF	TGTGCCAGCAGCTTTTACAGCTACGAGCAGTACTTC
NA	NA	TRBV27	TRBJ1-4	CASKVDGTNEKLFF	TGTGCCAGCAAAGTAGACGGGACTAATGAAAAACTGTTTTTT
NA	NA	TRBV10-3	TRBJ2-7	CAISSADLSYEQYF	TGTGCCATCAGTTCGGCCGATCTATCCTACGAGCAGTACTTC
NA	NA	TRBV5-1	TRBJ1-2	CASSIEGRGMYGYTF	TGCGCCAGCAGCATAGAGGGGCGGGGTATGTATGGCTACACCTTC
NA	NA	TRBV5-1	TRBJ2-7	CASSSLAQGPYEQYF	TGCGCCAGCAGCTCACTTGCACAAGGACCCTACGAGCAGTACTTC
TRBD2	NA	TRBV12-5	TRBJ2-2	CASALAAGAIGELFF	TGTGCTAGTGCCTTAGCTGCGGGAGCGATCGGGGAGCTGTTTTTT
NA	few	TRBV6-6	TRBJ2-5	CASRHLTGTGETQYF	TGTGCCAGCAGACACTTGACAGGGACTGGAGAGACCCAGTACTTC
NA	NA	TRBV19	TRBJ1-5	CASSRTSGNQPQHF	TGTGCCAGTAGTAGGACTTCAGGGAATCAGCCCCAGCATTTT
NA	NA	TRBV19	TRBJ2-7	CASSTQVSYEQYF	TGTGCCAGTAGCACACAGGTCTCCTACGAGCAGTACTTC
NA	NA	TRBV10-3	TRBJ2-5	CAISEEAGAQETQYF	TGTGCCATCAGTGAGGAGGCAGGGGCCCAAGAGACCCAGTACTTC
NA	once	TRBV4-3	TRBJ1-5	CASSQDFRGGNQPQHF	TGCGCCAGCAGCCAAGATTTCAGGGGTGGCAATCAGCCCCAGCATTTT
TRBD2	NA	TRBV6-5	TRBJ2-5	CASPGTRKETQYF	TGTGCCAGCCCCGGGACTAGGAAAGAGACCCAGTACTTC
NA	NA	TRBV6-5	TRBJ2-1	CASTSGYEQFF	TGTGCCAGCACCTCGGGGTACGAGCAGTTCTTC
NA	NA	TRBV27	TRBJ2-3	CASSSVGRSTDTQYF	TGTGCCAGCAGTTCGGTGGGGCGCAGCACAGATACGCAGTATTTT
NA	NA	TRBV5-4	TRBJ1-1	CASRDLATEAFF	TGTGCCAGCAGAGATCTTGCCACTGAAGCTTTCTTT
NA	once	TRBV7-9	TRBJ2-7	CASRLTGREQYF	TGTGCCAGCAGGTTGACCGGCCGCGAGCAGTACTTC
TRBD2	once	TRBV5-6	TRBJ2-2	CASSSTLAGVGTGELFF	TGTGCCAGCAGCTCCACTTTAGCGGGAGTGGGCACCGGGGAGCTGTTTTTT
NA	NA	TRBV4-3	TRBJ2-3	CASSQGTDLLPDTQYF	TGCGCCAGCAGCCAAGGCACGGACTTGCTCCCAGATACGCAGTATTTT
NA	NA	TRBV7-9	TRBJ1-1	CASSPHPEYMNTEAFF	TGTGCCAGCAGCCCACACCCCGAGTACATGAACACTGAAGCTTTCTTT
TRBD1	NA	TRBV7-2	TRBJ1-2	CASSLGQGGYGYTF	TGTGCCAGCAGCTTAGGACAGGGCGGCTATGGCTACACCTTC
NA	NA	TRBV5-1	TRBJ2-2	CASSLLGGSRTGELFF	TGCGCCAGCAGCTTGTTGGGAGGCTCGCGGACCGGGGAGCTGTTTTTT
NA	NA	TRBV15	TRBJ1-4	CATSRDQAGVLFF	TGTGCCACCAGCAGAGATCAGGCAGGGGTACTGTTTTTT
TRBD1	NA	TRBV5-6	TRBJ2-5	CASSFGQVPQETQYF	TGTGCCAGCAGCTTTGGACAGGTTCCCCAAGAGACCCAGTACTTC
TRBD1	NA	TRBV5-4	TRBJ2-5	CASSPDRGGTQYF	TGTGCCAGCAGCCCCGACAGGGGAGGGACCCAGTACTTC
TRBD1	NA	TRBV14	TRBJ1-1	CASSRKGGSEAFF	TGTGCCAGCAGCCGTAAAGGGGGCAGTGAAGCTTTCTTT
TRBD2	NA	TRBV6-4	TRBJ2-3	CASRLAGGPLDTQYF	TGTGCCAGCAGACTAGCGGGAGGGCCATTAGATACGCAGTATTTT
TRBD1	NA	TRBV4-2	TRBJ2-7	CASSHQYGDSSYEQYF	TGTGCCAGCAGCCACCAGTATGGGGACAGCTCCTACGAGCAGTACTTC
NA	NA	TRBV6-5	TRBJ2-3	CASSYSSFTDTQYF	TGTGCCAGCAGTTACTCCTCGTTCACAGATACGCAGTATTTT
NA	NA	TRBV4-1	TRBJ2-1	CASWDNNEQFF	TGCGCCAGCTGGGATAACAATGAGCAGTTCTTC
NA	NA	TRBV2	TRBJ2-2	CASAAGLAGTGELFF	TGTGCCAGCGCCGCAGGGTTGGCCGGGACCGGGGAGCTGTTTTTT
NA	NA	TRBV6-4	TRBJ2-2	CASSEFADNTGELFF	TGTGCCAGCAGTGAATTCGCAGACAACACCGGGGAGCTGTTTTTT
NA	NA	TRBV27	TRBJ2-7	CATLDPETYEQYF	TGTGCCACTCTAGACCCCGAAACCTACGAGCAGTACTTC
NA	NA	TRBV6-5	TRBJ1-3	CATKGNGNTIYF	TGTGCCACCAAGGGGAACGGAAACACCATATATTTT
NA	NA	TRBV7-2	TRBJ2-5	CASSLQAYSQETQYF	TGTGCCAGCAGCTTACAGGCCTACTCCCAAGAGACCCAGTACTTC
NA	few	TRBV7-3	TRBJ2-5	CASSLGGSETQYF	TGTGCCAGCAGCTTAGGTGGGAGTGAGACCCAGTACTTC
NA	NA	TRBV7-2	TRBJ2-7	CASSEGPHNDEQYF	TGTGCCAGCAGCGAAGGTCCCCATAACGACGAGCAGTACTTC
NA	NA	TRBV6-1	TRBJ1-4	CASSEQGRNEKLFF	TGTGCCAGCAGTGAACAGGGGAGGAATGAAAAACTGTTTTTT
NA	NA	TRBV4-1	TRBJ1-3	CASSQAPGARNTIYF	TGCGCCAGCAGCCAAGCGCCGGGGGCCCGAAACACCATATATTTT
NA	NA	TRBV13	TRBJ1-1	CASSFQGRTEAFF	TGTGCCAGCAGCTTCCAGGGGCGGACTGAAGCTTTCTTT
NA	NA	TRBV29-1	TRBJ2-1	CSVEGFSRGSEQFF	TGCAGCGTTGAGGGGTTCAGCAGGGGTAGTGAGCAGTTCTTC
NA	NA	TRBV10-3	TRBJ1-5	CAISEDSYYSNQPQHF	TGTGCCATCAGCGAAGACAGCTATTATAGCAATCAGCCCCAGCATTTT
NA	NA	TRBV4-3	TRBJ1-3	CASSPRAGSGNTIYF	TGCGCCAGCAGCCCTAGAGCAGGGAGCGGAAACACCATATATTTT